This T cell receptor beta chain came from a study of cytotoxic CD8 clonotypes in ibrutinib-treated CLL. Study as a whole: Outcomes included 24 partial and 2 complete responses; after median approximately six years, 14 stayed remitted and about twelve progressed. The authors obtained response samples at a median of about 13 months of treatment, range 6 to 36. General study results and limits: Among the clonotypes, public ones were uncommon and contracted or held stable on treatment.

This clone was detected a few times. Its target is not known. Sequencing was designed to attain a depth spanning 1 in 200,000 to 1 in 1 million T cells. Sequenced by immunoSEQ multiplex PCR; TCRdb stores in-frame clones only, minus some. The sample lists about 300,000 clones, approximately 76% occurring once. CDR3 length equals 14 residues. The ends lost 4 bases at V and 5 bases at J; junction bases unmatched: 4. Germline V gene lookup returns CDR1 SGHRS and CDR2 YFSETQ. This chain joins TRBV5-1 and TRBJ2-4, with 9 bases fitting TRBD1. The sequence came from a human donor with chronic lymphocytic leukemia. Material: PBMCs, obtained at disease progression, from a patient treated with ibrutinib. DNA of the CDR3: TGCGCCAGCAGCAAAACAGGGGGCCAAAACATTCAGTACTTC. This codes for CASSKTGGQNIQYF.